This entry lists 23 T cell receptor beta chains sequenced from one sample in a study of cytomegalovirus exposure and HLA in healthy donors. This table comes from immunoSEQ multiplex PCR, and its TCRdb copy is limited to in-frame clones, with some not included. The profile shows under 250,000 clones, roughly 83% of them singletons. Sequencing was performed on PBMCs. These TCRs come from a woman between 18 and 29 years old in good health and CMV-seronegative.

The chain carries TRBV7-8 and TRBJ2-3, with D perhaps TRBD1 or TRBD2 (5 bases each). Germline loops: CDR1 SGHVS, CDR2 FQNEAQ. The length of the CDR3 is 15 residues. The germline V and J ends were trimmed by 3 bases and 4 bases, with 14 bases remaining between them. The CDR3 DNA reads as TGTGCCAGCAGCTTCTCCGCCCTGGGGGCAGATACGCAGTATTTT. It is translated as CASSFSALGADTQYF.

This clone came up a few times. The chain recombines TRBV6-1 with TRBJ1-2, with D unresolved. This CDR3 spans 13 amino acids. Trimming removed 3 bases at V and 4 bases at J, with 9 bases between. Germline values: CDR1 MNHNS, CDR2 SASEGT. CDR3 protein: CASSDVRRYGYTF. The CDR3 region has the DNA TGTGCCAGCAGTGACGTCAGGCGCTATGGCTACACCTTC.

V is TRBV6-1 and J is TRBJ2-7; weak D call: TRBD2 (6 bases). The CDR3 has 12 amino acids. V shed 3 bases and J shed 4 bases, with 7 bases lying between them. Germline assignment: CDR1 MNHNS and CDR2 SASEGT. The DNA of the CDR3 is TGTGCCAGCAGTGATCTAGCGTACGAGCAGTACTTC. Protein product: CASSDLAYEQYF.

The genes are TRBV30 and TRBJ1-4, with 8 bases that match TRBD1. V gave up 5 bases and J gave up 4 bases; unmatched junction bases: 3. The germline V gene encodes CDR1 GTSNPN and CDR2 SVGIG (reference sequence). The CDR3 runs to 13 residues. Here the CDR3 reads CAWATGVNEKLFF. CDR3 bases: TGTGCCTGGGCGACAGGGGTTAATGAAAAACTGTTTTTT.

The chain has TRBV7-9 and TRBJ2-4; D perhaps matches TRBD2 (6 bases). This CDR3 has 15 residues. CDR1 SEHNR and CDR2 FQNEAQ come from the germline V gene (reference sequence). V dropped 8 bases and J dropped 3 bases, with 17 bases sitting between them. The CDR3 reads CASEIVGGVKNIQYF. The DNA of the CDR3 is TGTGCCAGCGAGATAGTAGGAGGGGTCAAAAACATTCAGTACTTC.

V is TRBV11-2 and J is TRBJ2-2; D call uncertain. Germline CDR1 is SGHAT and CDR2 is FQNNGV. This CDR3 has 16 residues. The germline V and J ends were trimmed by 3 bases and 3 bases, with 14 bases remaining between them. Here the CDR3 DNA reads TGTGCCAGCAGCTTCCAAAGGTCATCCTACACCGGGGAGCTGTTTTTT. Residues: CASSFQRSSYTGELFF.

The CDR3 DNA follows: TGTGCCAGCAGCTTCGGGGGGAGTAGCACAGATACGCAGTATTTT. Its protein is CASSFGGSSTDTQYF. The V and J genes are TRBV11-3 and TRBJ2-3; 7 bases agree with TRBD2. The CDR3 has 15 residues. The germline CDR1 and CDR2 sequences are SGHNT and YENEEA. With 3 bases clipped from V and 0 bases from J, the junction kept 3 bases outside the gene matches.

V is TRBV27 and J is TRBJ1-4; no clear D gene. The germline V gene encodes CDR1 MNHEY and CDR2 SMNVEV (reference sequence). This CDR3 comprises 12 residues. V was cut by 0 bases and J by 5 bases, with 1 base left in between. The CDR3: CASSLSNEKLFF. For the CDR3, the DNA is TGTGCCAGCAGTTTATCAAATGAAAAACTGTTTTTT.

This chain joins TRBV5-1 and TRBJ2-1; 15 bases fit TRBD2. The germline gives CDR1 SGHRS, CDR2 YFSETQ. Trimming took 4 bases from V and 7 from J; bases not matched to a gene: 6. The CDR3 covers 16 residues. CDR3 bases: TGCGCCAGCAGCCCAGGACTAGCGGGGGGGCAAAATGAGCAGTTCTTC. Its protein is CASSPGLAGGQNEQFF.

This sequence joins TRBV7-8 and TRBJ2-3; D is unresolved. Deletions cut 0 bases from V and 0 bases from J, with 4 bases between. The CDR3 is made up of 14 amino acids. The germline gives CDR1 SGHVS, CDR2 FQNEAQ. CDR3 bases: TGTGCCAGCAGCTTAGCTGACAGCACAGATACGCAGTATTTT. This gives the protein CASSLADSTDTQYF.

The chain is built from TRBV5-1 and TRBJ1-4, with a tentative D call TRBD1 (6 bases). V gave up 7 bases and J gave up 2 bases, with 18 bases separating them. The CDR3 runs to 16 residues. The germline gives CDR1 SGHRS, CDR2 YFSETQ. The CDR3 nucleotides are TGCGCCAGCTCTTGGCAGGGGAGAGGGACTAATGAAAAACTGTTTTTT. Translating it yields CASSWQGRGTNEKLFF.

V is TRBV19 and J is TRBJ1-2; TRBD1 might be the D (6 bases). The V end lost 4 bases, the J end lost 2 bases, and 14 bases lay between the germline ends. CDR1 and CDR2 (germline): LNHDA, SQIVND (reference sequence). There are 15 residues in the CDR3. CDR3 nucleotides: TGTGCCAGTAGTACCCCCGGGGACACCAACTATGGCTACACCTTC. This codes for CASSTPGDTNYGYTF. Filled out from reference TRBV19 and TRBJ1-2, the complete variable domain reads DGGITQSPKYLFRKEGQNVTLSCEQNLNHDAMYWYRQDPGQGLRLIYYSQIVNDFQKGDIAEGYSVSREKKESFPLTVTSAQKNPTAFYLCASSTPGDTNYGYTFGSGTRLTVV.

The V gene is TRBV27, the J gene TRBJ2-2; 9 bases agree with TRBD2. CDR1 MNHEY and CDR2 SMNVEV come from the germline V gene (reference sequence). The CDR3 contains 17 residues. The junction had 6 bases not matched to a gene; V was cut back by 3 bases and J by 1 base. The CDR3 region is CASSFSKTSGNTGELFF. The CDR3 nucleotides are TGTGCCAGCAGTTTCTCGAAGACTAGCGGGAACACCGGGGAGCTGTTTTTT.

The sample holds one count of this clone. The chain employs TRBV30 and TRBJ1-5; D remains unclear. V shed 0 bases and J shed 2 bases, with 8 bases lying between them. CDR1 GTSNPN and CDR2 SVGIG come from the germline V gene (reference sequence). The CDR3 has 14 residues. The CDR3 sequence: CAWSVGGGNQPQHF. The CDR3 nucleotides read TGTGCCTGGAGTGTAGGTGGGGGCAATCAGCCCCAGCATTTT.

The chain has TRBV29-1 and TRBJ1-2; tentatively, D is TRBD1 (5 bases). The CDR3 runs to 13 residues. Germline CDR1 SQVTM, CDR2 ANQGSEA. Deletions cut 4 bases from V and 4 bases from J, with 13 bases between. As DNA, the CDR3 is TGCAGCGTTGCCGGGACGGACGTCTATGGCTACACCTTC. It yields the protein CSVAGTDVYGYTF.

The chain uses TRBV28 and TRBJ2-5, with TRBD2 identical over 7 bases. Germline loops: CDR1 MDHEN, CDR2 SYDVKM. The CDR3 sequence is 16 residues long. Trimming removed 6 bases from V and 5 bases from J; junction bases left unmatched: 15. The CDR3: CASRGPSSGLPETQYF. The CDR3 DNA reads as TGTGCCAGCAGGGGGCCGAGTAGCGGGTTGCCTGAGACCCAGTACTTC.

The chain joins TRBV7-6 to TRBJ2-7; 13 positions match TRBD2. The length of the CDR3 is 20 residues. Germline-derived CDR1 and CDR2 are SGHVS and FNYEAQ. V shed 5 bases and J 3 bases; nucleotides not matched to a gene: 19. The CDR3 nucleotides read TGTGCCAGCAGCCTCCCCGCGGGGGGGATTACTAGCGGGGGGGTCTACGAGCAGTACTTC. Translated: CASSLPAGGITSGGVYEQYF.

This clone appeared once. The rearrangement links TRBV27 to TRBJ2-1; D gene unclear. V shed 3 bases and J shed 10 bases, with 7 bases lying between them. From germline, CDR1 is MNHEY and CDR2 SMNVEV (reference sequence). The length of the CDR3 is 11 residues. CDR3 sequence (DNA): TGTGCCAGCAGTTTCGGCGTCGAGCAGTTCTTC. This codes for CASSFGVEQFF.

This chain joins TRBV2 and TRBJ1-5; D is unclear. Looked up from germline, CDR1 is SNHLY and CDR2 is FYNNEI. V lost 4 bases, J lost 7 bases, and 5 bases lay in between. The CDR3 sequence is 11 residues long. CDR3 protein: CASSVGQPQHF. In DNA, the CDR3 is TGTGCCAGCAGTGTGGGACAGCCCCAGCATTTT.

V is TRBV7-6 and J is TRBJ2-7; tentatively, D is TRBD1 or TRBD2 (5 bases each). The V end lost 3 bases, the J end lost 6 bases, and 12 bases lay between the germline ends. The CDR3 spans 13 residues. In germline, CDR1 is SGHVS, CDR2 FNYEAQ. The DNA of the CDR3 is TGTGCCAGCAGCTTGAGCTGGGGGACCGAGCAGTACTTC. Translating it yields CASSLSWGTEQYF.

The chain has TRBV7-3 and TRBJ2-3; weak D call: TRBD2 (5 bases). From germline, CDR1 is SGHTA and CDR2 FQGTGA. The CDR3 runs to 13 residues. Deletions cut 1 base from V and 7 bases from J, with 9 bases between. Here the CDR3 reads CASSLNRGNTQYF. CDR3 DNA sequence: TGTGCCAGCAGCTTAAATCGGGGAAATACGCAGTATTTT.

The rearrangement uses TRBV29-1 and TRBJ2-7; 13 nucleotides align to TRBD2. Trimming cost V 4 bases and J 3 bases; bases outside gene matches: 6. Per germline, CDR1 SQVTM and CDR2 ANQGSEA. CDR3 length: 15 amino acids. CDR3 amino acids: CSVGPGTSGIYEQYF. CDR3 in DNA: TGCAGCGTTGGACCCGGGACTAGCGGGATCTACGAGCAGTACTTC.

This sequence joins TRBV28 and TRBJ1-2, with 12 bases fitting TRBD1. This CDR3 comprises 15 residues. After removal of 6 bases from V and 6 bases from J, the junction contained 8 bases not matched to a gene. Germline lookup yields CDR1 MDHEN and CDR2 SYDVKM. This CDR3 reads CASRTSGQGANGYTF. The CDR3 DNA reads TGTGCCAGCAGGACCTCGGGACAGGGGGCCAATGGCTACACCTTC.